A selection of T cell receptor beta chains follows, all from one sample in a study of shared clonotypes between healthy human individuals. Some clones are missing from TCRdb's copy, which holds only in-frame ones; the method was immunoSEQ multiplex PCR. The sample has approximately 460,000 clones; about 74% are singletons. The sample taken for sequencing was PBMCs. The receptor source for this set is a woman in her forties in good health. Some clones in this sample may be carry-over from other donors' samples. Both conserved end residues are part of each CDR3. The order of the fields is J gene, V gene, clone size, D gene, CDR3 protein, CDR3 DNA. D genes are given only for firm matches. Clone size is stated in some rows and not others, as once, few, many or a class when expanded.

TRBJ1-1	TRBV7-2	-	-	CASSWGGVNTEAFF	TGTGCCAGCAGCTGGGGCGGGGTGAACACTGAAGCTTTCTTT
TRBJ2-1	TRBV5-1	-	-	CASSLDYNNEQFF	TGCGCCAGCAGCTTGGACTACAACAATGAGCAGTTCTTC
TRBJ2-1	TRBV5-1	-	-	CASSLAGFSEQFF	TGCGCCAGCAGCTTGGCGGGATTTAGTGAGCAGTTCTTC
TRBJ2-1	TRBV7-3	-	-	CASSTLAGTHYNEQFF	TGTGCCAGCAGCACCCTCGCCGGGACACACTACAATGAGCAGTTCTTC
TRBJ2-7	TRBV10-3	few	-	CAISGQGYEQYF	TGTGCCATCAGTGGGCAGGGTTACGAGCAGTACTTC
TRBJ1-2	TRBV6-1	-	-	CASSEGSVANYGYTF	TGTGCCAGCAGTGAAGGGTCAGTAGCTAACTATGGCTACACCTTC
TRBJ2-7	TRBV19	-	TRBD1	CASSMGQGARVEQYF	TGTGCCAGTAGTATGGGACAGGGGGCGCGAGTCGAGCAGTACTTC
TRBJ2-1	TRBV9	-	TRBD2	CASSPSGNHNEQFF	TGTGCCAGCAGCCCGAGCGGGAACCACAATGAGCAGTTCTTC
TRBJ2-1	TRBV15	many	-	CATSGIETFSYNEQFF	TGTGCCACCAGCGGGATAGAGACCTTCTCCTACAATGAGCAGTTCTTC
TRBJ2-5	TRBV7-9	-	-	CASSLPRTEETQYF	TGTGCCAGCAGCTTACCCCGGACAGAAGAGACCCAGTACTTC
TRBJ2-1	TRBV29-1	few	TRBD2	CSVRGGRTQQQFF	TGCAGCGTCCGCGGCGGGAGAACTCAGCAACAGTTCTTC
TRBJ2-5	TRBV28	-	TRBD2	CASPPGLAGSEGETQYF	TGTGCCAGCCCGCCGGGACTAGCGGGCTCCGAGGGGGAGACCCAGTACTTC
TRBJ2-7	TRBV2	few	TRBD2	CASSLLGGTSYEQYF	TGTGCCAGCAGTTTGTTGGGGGGGACCTCCTACGAGCAGTACTTC
TRBJ2-7	TRBV4-2	-	TRBD2	CASSQYTSGSSYEQYF	TGTGCCAGCAGCCAATATACGAGCGGGAGCTCCTACGAGCAGTACTTC
TRBJ1-3	TRBV7-8	-	-	CASSLTGLGNTIYF	TGTGCCAGCAGCTTGACGGGGCTCGGAAACACCATATATTTT